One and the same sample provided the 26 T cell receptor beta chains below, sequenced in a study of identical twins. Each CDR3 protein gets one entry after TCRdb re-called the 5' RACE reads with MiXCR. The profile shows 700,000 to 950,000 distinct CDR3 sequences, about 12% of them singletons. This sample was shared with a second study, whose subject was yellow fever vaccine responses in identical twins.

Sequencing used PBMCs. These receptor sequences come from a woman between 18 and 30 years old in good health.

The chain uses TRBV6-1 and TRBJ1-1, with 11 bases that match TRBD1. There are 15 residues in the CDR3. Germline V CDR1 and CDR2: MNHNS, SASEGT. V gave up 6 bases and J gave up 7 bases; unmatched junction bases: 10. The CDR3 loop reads CASSQTGTGGGEAFF. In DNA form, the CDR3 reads TGTGCCAGCAGCCAAACCGGGACAGGGGGAGGTGAAGCTTTCTTT.

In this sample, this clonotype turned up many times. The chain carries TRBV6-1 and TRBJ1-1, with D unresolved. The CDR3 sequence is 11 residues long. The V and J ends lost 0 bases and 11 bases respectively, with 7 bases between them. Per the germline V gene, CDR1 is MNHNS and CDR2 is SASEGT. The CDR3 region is CASSEARGAFF. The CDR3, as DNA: TGTGCCAGCAGTGAAGCCCGAGGGGCTTTCTTT.

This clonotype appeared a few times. Here the CDR3 reads CASSFRTTVSYEQYF. The CDR3, as DNA: TGTGCCAGCAGTTTTAGGACAACGGTATCCTACGAGCAGTACTTC. The chain joins TRBV12-3 or TRBV12-4 to TRBJ2-7, with a possible D match to TRBD1 (5 bases). The CDR3 loop spans 15 amino acids. The V end lost 3 bases, the J end lost 1 base, and 13 bases lay between the germline ends.

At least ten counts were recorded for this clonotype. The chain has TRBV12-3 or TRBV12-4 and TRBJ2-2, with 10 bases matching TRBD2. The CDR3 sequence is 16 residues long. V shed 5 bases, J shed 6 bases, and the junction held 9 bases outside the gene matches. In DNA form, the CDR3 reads TGTGCCAGCAGTGGGTGGGCTAGCGGGAGCGCCGGGGAGCTGTTTTTT. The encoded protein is CASSGWASGSAGELFF.

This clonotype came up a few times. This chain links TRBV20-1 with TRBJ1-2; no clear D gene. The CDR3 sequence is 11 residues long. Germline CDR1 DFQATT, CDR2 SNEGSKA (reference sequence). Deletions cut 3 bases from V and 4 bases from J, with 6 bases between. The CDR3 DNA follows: TGCAGTGCTAGGGACCGCTATGGCTACACCTTC. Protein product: CSARDRYGYTF.

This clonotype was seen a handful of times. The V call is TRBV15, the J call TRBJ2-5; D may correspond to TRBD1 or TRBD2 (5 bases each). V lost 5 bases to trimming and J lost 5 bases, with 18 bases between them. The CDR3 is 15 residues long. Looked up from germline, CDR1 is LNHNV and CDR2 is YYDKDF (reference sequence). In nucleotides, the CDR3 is TGTGCCACCAGCGGGACCTATCAGGCGATGGAGACCCAGTACTTC. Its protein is CATSGTYQAMETQYF.

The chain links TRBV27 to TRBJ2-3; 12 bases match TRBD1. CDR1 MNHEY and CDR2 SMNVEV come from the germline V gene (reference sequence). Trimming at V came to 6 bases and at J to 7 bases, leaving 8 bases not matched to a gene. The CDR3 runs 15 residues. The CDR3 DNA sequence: TGTGCCAGCAGGCTAGGGACAGGGGGCGCGAATACGCAGTATTTT. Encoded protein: CASRLGTGGANTQYF.

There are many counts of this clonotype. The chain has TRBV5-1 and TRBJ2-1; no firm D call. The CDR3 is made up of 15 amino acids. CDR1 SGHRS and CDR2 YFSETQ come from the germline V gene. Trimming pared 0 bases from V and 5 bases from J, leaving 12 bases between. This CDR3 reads CASSLGFSENNEQFF. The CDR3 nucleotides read TGCGCCAGCAGCTTGGGATTTTCGGAGAACAATGAGCAGTTCTTC.

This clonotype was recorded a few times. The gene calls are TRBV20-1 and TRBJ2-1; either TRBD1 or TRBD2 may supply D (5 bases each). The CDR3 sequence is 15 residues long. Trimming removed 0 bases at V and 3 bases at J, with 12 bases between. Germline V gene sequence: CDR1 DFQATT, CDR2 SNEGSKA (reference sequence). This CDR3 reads CSARDPGTFYNEQFF. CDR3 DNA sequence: TGCAGTGCTAGAGACCCCGGGACGTTCTACAATGAGCAGTTCTTC.

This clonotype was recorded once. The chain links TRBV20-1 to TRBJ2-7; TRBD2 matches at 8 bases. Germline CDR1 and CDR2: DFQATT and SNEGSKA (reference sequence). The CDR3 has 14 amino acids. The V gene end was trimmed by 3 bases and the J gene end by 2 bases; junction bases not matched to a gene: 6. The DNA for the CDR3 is TGCAGTGCTAGTCTCGGGGGGGTGACCTACGAGCAGTACGTC. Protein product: CSASLGGVTYEQYV.

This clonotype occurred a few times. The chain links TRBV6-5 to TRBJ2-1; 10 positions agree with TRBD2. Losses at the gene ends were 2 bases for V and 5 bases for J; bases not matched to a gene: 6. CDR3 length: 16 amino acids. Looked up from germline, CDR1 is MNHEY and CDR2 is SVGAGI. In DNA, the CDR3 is TGTGCCAGCAGTTACGGGTTCGGACTAGCGGACAATGAGCAGTTCTTC. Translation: CASSYGFGLADNEQFF.

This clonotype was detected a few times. For the CDR3, the DNA is TGCGCCAGCAGCCACGGGACTCAGCCGCCATCTGAGCAGTTCTTC. Protein: CASSHGTQPPSEQFF. The gene calls are TRBV4-1 and TRBJ2-1; maybe TRBD2 (6 bases). The germline V gene has CDR1 MGHRA and CDR2 YSYEKL. Deletions cut 3 bases from V and 9 bases from J, with 18 bases between. The CDR3 runs to 15 residues.

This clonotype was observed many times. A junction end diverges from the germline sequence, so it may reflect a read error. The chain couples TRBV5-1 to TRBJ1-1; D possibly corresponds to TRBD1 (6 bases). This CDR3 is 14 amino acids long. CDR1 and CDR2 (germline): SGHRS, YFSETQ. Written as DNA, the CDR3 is TGTGCCAGCAGCCTAGGACAGACGAACACTGAAGCTTTCTTT. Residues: CASSLGQTNTEAFF. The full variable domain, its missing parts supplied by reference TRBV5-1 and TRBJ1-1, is KAGVTQTPRYLIKTRGQQVTLSCSPISGHRSVSWYQQTPGQGLQFLFEYFSETQRNKGNFPGRFSGRQFSNSRSEMNVSTLELGDSALYLCASSLGQTNTEAFFGQGTRLTVV.

CDR3 sequence reads: CASSDIYEQYV. CDR3 bases: TGTGCCAGCAGTGACATCTACGAGCAGTACGTC. The V and J genes are TRBV2 and TRBJ2-7; D remains unclear. From germline, CDR1 is SNHLY and CDR2 FYNNEI. With 3 bases removed from V and 3 bases from J, the gap between germline ends came to 3 bases. CDR3 length equals 11 residues.

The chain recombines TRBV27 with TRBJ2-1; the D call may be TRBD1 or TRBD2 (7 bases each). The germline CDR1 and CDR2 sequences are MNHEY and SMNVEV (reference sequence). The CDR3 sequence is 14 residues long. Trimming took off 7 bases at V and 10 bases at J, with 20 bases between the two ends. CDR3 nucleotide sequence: TGTGCCAGCACCAGGGGGGGCTTTATGAGCGAGCAGTTCTTC. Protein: CASTRGGFMSEQFF.

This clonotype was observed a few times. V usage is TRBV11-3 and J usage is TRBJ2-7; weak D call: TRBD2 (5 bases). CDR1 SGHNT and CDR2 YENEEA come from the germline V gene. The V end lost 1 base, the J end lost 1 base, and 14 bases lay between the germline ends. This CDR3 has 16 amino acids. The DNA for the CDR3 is TGTGCCAGCAGCTTAGCGGGCCCTTCGGGGTCCTACGAGCAGTACTTC. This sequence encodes CASSLAGPSGSYEQYF.

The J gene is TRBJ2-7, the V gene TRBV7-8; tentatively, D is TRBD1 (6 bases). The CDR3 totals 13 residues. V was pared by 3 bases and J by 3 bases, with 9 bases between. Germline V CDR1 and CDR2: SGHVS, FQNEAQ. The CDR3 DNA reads TGTGCCAGCAGCTTGAGGGACAACTACGAGCAGTACTTC. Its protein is CASSLRDNYEQYF.

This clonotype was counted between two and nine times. The CDR3 protein is CSARDPSGGYNEQFF. DNA of the CDR3: TGCAGTGCTAGAGACCCCAGCGGGGGCTACAATGAGCAGTTCTTC. The J gene is TRBJ2-1, the V gene TRBV20-1; 8 nucleotides agree with TRBD2. CDR1 is DFQATT and CDR2 is SNEGSKA in the germline V gene (reference sequence). The V and J ends lost 0 bases and 3 bases, in that order; junction bases with no gene match: 4. The CDR3 has 15 amino acids.

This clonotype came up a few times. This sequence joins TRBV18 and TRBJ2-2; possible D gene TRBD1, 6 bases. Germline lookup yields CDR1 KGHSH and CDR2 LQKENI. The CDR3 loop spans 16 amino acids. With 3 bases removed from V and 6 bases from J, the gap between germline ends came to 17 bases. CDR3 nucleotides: TGTGCCAGCTCACCGGCACAGGGCAGTATACCCGGGGAGCTGTTTTTT. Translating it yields CASSPAQGSIPGELFF.

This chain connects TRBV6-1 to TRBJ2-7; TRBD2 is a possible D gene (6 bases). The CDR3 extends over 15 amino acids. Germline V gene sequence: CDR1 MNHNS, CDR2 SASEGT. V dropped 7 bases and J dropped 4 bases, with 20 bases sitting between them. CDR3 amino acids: CASNDGGTGIYEQYF. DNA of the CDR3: TGTGCCAGCAATGATGGGGGGACCGGCATATACGAGCAGTACTTC.

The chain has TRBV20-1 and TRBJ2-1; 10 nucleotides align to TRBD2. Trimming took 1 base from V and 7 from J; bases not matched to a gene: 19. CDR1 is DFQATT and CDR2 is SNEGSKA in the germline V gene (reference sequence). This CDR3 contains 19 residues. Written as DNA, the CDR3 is TGCAGTGCTAGAGCCTACTCCCCGCGGCAGCGGGGGGGCCAGAATGAGCAGTTCTTC. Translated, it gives CSARAYSPRQRGGQNEQFF.

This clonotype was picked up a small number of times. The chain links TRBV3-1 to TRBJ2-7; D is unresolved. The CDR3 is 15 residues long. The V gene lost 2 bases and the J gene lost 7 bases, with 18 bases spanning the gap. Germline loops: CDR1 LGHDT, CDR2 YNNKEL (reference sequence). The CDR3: CASSQLNYPPWEQYF. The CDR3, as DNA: TGTGCCAGCAGCCAATTAAACTACCCGCCTTGGGAGCAGTACTTC.

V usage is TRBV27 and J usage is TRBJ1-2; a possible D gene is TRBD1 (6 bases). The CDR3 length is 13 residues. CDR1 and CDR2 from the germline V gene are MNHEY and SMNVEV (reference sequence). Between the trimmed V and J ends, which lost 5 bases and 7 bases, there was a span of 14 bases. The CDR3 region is CASSGGGETGYTF. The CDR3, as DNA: TGTGCCAGCAGTGGGGGGGGCGAGACTGGCTACACCTTC.

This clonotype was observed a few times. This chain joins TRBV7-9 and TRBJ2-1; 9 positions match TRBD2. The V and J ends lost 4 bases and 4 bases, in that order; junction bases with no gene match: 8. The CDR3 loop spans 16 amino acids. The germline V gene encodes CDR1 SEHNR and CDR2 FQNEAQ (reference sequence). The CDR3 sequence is CASSWRLLAGYNEQFF. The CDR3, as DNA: TGTGCCAGCAGCTGGAGGTTGCTAGCGGGGTACAATGAGCAGTTCTTC.

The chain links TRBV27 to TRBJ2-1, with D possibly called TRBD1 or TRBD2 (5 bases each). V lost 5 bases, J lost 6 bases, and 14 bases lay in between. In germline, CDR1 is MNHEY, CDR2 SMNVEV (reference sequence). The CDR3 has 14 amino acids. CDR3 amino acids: CASSPGDRFNEQFF. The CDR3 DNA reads TGTGCCAGCAGTCCCGGGGACCGATTCAATGAGCAGTTCTTC.

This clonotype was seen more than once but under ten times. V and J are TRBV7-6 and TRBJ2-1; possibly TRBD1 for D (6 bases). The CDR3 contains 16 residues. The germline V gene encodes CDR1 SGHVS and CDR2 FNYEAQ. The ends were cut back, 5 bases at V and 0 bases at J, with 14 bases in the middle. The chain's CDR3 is CASSGGQSSSYNEQFF. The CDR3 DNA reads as TGTGCCAGCAGCGGAGGACAGAGTAGCTCCTACAATGAGCAGTTCTTC.